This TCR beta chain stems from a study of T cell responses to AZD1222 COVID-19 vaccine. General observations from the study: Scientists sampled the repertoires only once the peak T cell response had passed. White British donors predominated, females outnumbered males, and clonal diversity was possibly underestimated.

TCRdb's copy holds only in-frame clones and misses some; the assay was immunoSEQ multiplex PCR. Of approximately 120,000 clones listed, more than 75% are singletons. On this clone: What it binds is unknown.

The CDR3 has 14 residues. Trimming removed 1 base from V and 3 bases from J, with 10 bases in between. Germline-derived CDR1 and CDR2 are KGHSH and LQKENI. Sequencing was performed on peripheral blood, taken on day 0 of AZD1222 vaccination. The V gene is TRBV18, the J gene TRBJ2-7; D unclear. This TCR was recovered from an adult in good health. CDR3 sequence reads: CASSPQDGHYEQYF. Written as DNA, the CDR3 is TGTGCCAGCTCACCACAGGACGGCCACTACGAGCAGTACTTC.